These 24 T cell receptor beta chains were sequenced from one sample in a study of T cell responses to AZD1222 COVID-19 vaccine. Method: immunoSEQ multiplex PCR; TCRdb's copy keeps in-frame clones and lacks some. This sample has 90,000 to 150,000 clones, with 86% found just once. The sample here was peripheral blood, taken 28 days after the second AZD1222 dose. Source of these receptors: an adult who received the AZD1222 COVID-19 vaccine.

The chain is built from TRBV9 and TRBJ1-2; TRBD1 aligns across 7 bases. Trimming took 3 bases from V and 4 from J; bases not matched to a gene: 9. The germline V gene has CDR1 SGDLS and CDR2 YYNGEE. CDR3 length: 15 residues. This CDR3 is CASSAGDRAAYGYTF. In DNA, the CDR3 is TGTGCCAGCAGCGCCGGCGACAGGGCGGCCTATGGCTACACCTTC. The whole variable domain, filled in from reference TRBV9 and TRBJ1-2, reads DSGVTQTPKHLITATGQRVTLRCSPRSGDLSVYWYQQSLDQGLQFLIQYYNGEERAKGNILERFSAQQFPDLHSELNLSSLELGDSALYFCASSAGDRAAYGYTFGSGTRLTVV.

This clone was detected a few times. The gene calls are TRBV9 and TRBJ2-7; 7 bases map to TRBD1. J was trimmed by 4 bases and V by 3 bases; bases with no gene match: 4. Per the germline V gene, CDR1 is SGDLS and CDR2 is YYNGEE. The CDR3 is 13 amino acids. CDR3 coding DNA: TGTGCCAGCAGCGGACAGGGAGCTTACGAGCAGTACTTC. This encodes CASSGQGAYEQYF.

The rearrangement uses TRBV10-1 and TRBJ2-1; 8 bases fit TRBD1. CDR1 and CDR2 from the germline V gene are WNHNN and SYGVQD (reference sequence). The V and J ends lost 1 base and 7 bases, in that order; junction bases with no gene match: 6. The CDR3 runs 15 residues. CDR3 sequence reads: CASSEWQGANNEQFF. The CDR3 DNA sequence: TGCGCCAGCAGTGAGTGGCAGGGGGCTAATAATGAGCAGTTCTTC.

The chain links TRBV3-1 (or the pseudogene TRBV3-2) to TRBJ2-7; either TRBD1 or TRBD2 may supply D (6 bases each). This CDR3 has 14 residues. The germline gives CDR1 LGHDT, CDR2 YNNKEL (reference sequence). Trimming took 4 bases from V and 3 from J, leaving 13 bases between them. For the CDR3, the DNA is TGTGCCAGCAGCCGAAAGGGGGGAGGCTACGAGCAGTACTTC. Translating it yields CASSRKGGGYEQYF.

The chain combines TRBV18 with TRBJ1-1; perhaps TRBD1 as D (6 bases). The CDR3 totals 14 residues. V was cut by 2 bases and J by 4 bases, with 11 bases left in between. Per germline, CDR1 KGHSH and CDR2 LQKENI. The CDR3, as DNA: TGTGCCAGCTCACCAAAGGGGGATGGCACTGAAGCTTTCTTT. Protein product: CASSPKGDGTEAFF.

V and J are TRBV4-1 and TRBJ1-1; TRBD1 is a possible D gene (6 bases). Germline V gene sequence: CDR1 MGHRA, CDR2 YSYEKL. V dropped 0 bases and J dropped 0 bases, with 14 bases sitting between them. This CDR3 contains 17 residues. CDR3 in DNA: TGCGCCAGCAGCCAAGAAGGTCCAGGGGACTTGAACACTGAAGCTTTCTTT. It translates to CASSQEGPGDLNTEAFF.

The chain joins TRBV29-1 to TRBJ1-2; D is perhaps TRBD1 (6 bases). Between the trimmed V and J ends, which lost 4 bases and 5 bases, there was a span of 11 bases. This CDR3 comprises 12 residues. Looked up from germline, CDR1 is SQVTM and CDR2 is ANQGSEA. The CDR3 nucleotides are TGCAGCGTTGCGACAGGCCCGTATGGCTACACCTTC. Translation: CSVATGPYGYTF. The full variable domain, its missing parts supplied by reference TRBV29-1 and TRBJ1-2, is SAVISQKPSRDICQRGTSLTIQCQVDSQVTMMFWYRQQPGQSLTLIATANQGSEATYESGFVIDKFPISRPNLTFSTLTVSNMSPEDSSIYLCSVATGPYGYTFGSGTRLTVV.

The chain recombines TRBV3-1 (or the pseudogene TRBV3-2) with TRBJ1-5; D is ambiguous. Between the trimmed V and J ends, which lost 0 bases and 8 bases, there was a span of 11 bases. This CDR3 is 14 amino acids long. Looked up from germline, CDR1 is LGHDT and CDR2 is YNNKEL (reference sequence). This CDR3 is CASSQDRGMEPQHF. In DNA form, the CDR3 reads TGTGCCAGCAGCCAAGATCGAGGGATGGAGCCCCAGCATTTT.

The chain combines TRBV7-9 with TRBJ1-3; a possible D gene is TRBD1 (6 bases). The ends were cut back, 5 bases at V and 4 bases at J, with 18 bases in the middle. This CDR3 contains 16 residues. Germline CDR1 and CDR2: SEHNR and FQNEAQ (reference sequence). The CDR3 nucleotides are TGTGCCAGCAGCAAACCCGGGACACTGGGCGGAAACACCATATATTTT. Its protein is CASSKPGTLGGNTIYF.

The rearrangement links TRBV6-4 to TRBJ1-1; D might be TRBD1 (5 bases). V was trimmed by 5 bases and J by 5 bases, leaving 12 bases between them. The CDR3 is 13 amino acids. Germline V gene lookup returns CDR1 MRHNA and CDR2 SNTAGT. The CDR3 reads CASSFREETEAFF. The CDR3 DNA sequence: TGTGCCAGCAGTTTCAGGGAGGAGACTGAAGCTTTCTTT.

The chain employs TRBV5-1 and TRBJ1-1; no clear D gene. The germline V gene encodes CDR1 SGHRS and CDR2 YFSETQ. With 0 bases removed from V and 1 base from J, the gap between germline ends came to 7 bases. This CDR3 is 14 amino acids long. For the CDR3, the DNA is TGCGCCAGCAGCTTGGGGCTACCGAACACTGAAGCTTTCTTT. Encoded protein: CASSLGLPNTEAFF.

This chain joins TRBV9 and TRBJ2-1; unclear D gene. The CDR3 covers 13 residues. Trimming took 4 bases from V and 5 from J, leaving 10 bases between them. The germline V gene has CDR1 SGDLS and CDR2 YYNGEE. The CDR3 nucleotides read TGTGCCAGCAGCCCGAGACACAACAATGAGCAGTTCTTC. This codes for CASSPRHNNEQFF. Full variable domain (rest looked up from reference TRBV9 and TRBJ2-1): DSGVTQTPKHLITATGQRVTLRCSPRSGDLSVYWYQQSLDQGLQFLIQYYNGEERAKGNILERFSAQQFPDLHSELNLSSLELGDSALYFCASSPRHNNEQFFGPGTRLTVL.

CDR3 protein: CASSFNRGDEQFF. The CDR3 nucleotides read TGTGCCAGCAGCTTTAACAGGGGCGATGAGCAGTTCTTC. The chain uses TRBV7-2 and TRBJ2-1; TRBD1 matches 7 bases. Losses at the gene ends were 3 bases for V and 8 bases for J; bases not matched to a gene: 4. The CDR3 has 13 residues. Germline values: CDR1 SGHTA, CDR2 FQGNSA.

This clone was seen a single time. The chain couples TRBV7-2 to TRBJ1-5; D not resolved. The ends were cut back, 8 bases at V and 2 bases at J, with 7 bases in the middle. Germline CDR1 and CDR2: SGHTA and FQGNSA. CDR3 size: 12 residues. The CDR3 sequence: CASREGNQPQHF. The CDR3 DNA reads TGTGCCAGCCGGGAAGGCAATCAGCCCCAGCATTTT.

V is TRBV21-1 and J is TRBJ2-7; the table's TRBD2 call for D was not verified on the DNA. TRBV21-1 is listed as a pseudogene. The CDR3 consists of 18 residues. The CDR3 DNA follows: TGTGCCAGCACCACCCACGTCGGGCTAGCGGAGGTTTCCTACGAGCAGTACTTC. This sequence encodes CASTTHVGLAEVSYEQYF.

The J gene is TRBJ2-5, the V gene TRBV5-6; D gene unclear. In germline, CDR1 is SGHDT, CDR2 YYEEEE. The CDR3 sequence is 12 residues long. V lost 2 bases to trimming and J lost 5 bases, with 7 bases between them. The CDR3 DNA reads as TGTGCCAGCAGCTTATTTATCGAGACCCAGTACTTC. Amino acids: CASSLFIETQYF.

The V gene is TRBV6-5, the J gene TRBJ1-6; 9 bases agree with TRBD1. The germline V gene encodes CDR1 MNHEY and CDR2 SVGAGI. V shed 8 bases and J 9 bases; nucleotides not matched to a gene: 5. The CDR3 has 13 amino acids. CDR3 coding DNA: TGTGCCAGCGGCCCGGACAGGGGTTCACCCCTCCACTTT. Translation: CASGPDRGSPLHF.

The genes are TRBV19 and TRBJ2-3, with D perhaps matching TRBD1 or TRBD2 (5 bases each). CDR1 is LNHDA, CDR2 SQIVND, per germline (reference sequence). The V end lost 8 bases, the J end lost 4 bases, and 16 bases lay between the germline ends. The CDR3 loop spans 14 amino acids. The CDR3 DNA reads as TGTGCCAGTGGTTTAACGGGGCGGGCAGATACGCAGTATTTT. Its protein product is CASGLTGRADTQYF.

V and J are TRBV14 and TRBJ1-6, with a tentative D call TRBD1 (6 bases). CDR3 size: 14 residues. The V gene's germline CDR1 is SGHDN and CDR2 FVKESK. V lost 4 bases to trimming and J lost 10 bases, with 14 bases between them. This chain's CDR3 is CASSLTGPPSPLHF. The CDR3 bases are TGTGCCAGCAGCCTTACAGGGCCCCCATCACCCCTCCACTTT.

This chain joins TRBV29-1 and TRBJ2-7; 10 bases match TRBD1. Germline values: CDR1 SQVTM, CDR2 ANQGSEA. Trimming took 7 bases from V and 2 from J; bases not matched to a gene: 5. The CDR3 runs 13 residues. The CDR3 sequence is CSAGTGVPYEQYF. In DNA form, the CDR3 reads TGCAGCGCTGGGACAGGGGTCCCCTACGAGCAGTACTTC.

CDR3 sequence: CASSSSIIGTGPSWGYTF. The CDR3 DNA is TGTGCCAGCAGCTCTAGTATTATCGGGACAGGACCTTCGTGGGGCTACACCTTC. This chain links TRBV7-9 with TRBJ1-2; TRBD1 agrees at 8 bases. In germline, CDR1 is SEHNR, CDR2 FQNEAQ (reference sequence). Trimming cost V 4 bases and J 8 bases; bases outside gene matches: 21. The CDR3 spans 18 residues. The whole variable domain, filled in from reference TRBV7-9 and TRBJ1-2, reads DTGVSQNPRHKITKRGQNVTFRCDPISEHNRLYWYRQTLGQGPEFLTYFQNEAQLEKSRLLSDRFSAERPKGSFSTLEIQRTEQGDSAMYLCASSSSIIGTGPSWGYTFGSGTRLTVV.

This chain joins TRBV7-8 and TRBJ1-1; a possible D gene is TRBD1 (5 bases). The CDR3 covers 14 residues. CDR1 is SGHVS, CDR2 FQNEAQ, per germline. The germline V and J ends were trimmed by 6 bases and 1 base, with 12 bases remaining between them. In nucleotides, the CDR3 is TGTGCCAGCAGACCAGGGACGGCGAACACTGAAGCTTTCTTT. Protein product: CASRPGTANTEAFF.

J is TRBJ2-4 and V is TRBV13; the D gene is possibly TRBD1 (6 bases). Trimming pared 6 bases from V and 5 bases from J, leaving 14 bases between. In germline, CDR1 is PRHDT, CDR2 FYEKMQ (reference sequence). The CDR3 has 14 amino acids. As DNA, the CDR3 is TGTGCCAGCAGGGCAGGGGTCGGTGAAAACATTCAGTACTTC. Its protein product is CASRAGVGENIQYF.

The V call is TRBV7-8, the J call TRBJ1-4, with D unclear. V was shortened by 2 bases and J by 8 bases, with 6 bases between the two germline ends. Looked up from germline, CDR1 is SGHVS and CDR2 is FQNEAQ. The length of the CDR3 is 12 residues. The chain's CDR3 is CASSLTGEKLFF. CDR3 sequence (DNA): TGTGCCAGCAGCTTAACGGGAGAAAAACTGTTTTTT.